The entry below gives a single T cell receptor beta chain sequence along with its context. The repertoire was sequenced with immunoSEQ multiplex PCR; TCRdb's copy has only in-frame clones and lacks some. The table lists 50,000 to 65,000 clones, approximately 89% of them singletons. The data belong to a study of OX40 agonist ivuxolimab in advanced cancers. CDR3 size: 15 residues. Trimming cost V 2 bases and J 0 bases, with 9 bases left between them. The V gene's germline CDR1 is LNHDA and CDR2 SQIVND (reference sequence). Autoimmune disease history or systemic immunosuppression led to patient exclusion.

V and J are TRBV19 and TRBJ2-3; unclear D gene. Sequencing was performed on CD4+ or CD8+ T cells sorted from blood, taken in a trial of the OX40 agonist ivuxolimab. This TCR was sampled from an adult with an advanced solid tumor such as melanoma, head and neck, liver or kidney cancer. The CDR3 DNA sequence: TGTGCCAGTAGTATAAGGGAAACTAGCACAGATACGCAGTATTTT. Its protein product is CASSIRETSTDTQYF.